Sequencing of this T cell receptor (beta chain) was carried out in a study of blood T cells in healthy people across ages. A few counts support this clonotype. Its antigen is not known. This CDR3 is built from 14 residues. Germline V gene lookup returns CDR1 SGHRS and CDR2 YFSETQ. V lost 4 bases, J lost 3 bases, and 13 bases lay in between. A second PCR of about 7 to 12 cycles used a sample-barcoded 5' primer and a J-beta primer mix. TCRdb re-derived calls from the 5' RACE reads in MiXCR, one entry per CDR3 protein. The sample records around 990,000 distinct CDR3 sequences, about 23% being singletons. Regarding the study as a whole: As age increased, TCR beta diversity per million T cells fell in a roughly linear fashion.

The sample was also reused in another study, on T cells of mothers and their children. From that study: For each mother, over 9.5 million TCR beta CDR3 reads were obtained, and for each child, some 3.1 million. Related mother-child pairs showed slightly, non-significantly higher overlap than unrelated pairs.

This receptor was obtained from a girl between 2 and 10 years old in good health. This chain links TRBV5-1 with TRBJ1-1; TRBD1 is a possible D gene (6 bases). Input material: blood. The CDR3 loop is CASSDFGGDTEAFF. The CDR3 bases are TGCGCCAGCAGCGATTTCGGGGGCGACACTGAAGCTTTCTTT. The complete variable domain, with remaining parts taken from reference TRBV5-1 and TRBJ1-1, reads KAGVTQTPRYLIKTRGQQVTLSCSPISGHRSVSWYQQTPGQGLQFLFEYFSETQRNKGNFPGRFSGRQFSNSRSEMNVSTLELGDSALYLCASSDFGGDTEAFFGQGTRLTVV.